These T cell receptor beta chains were read from a single sample in a study of blood T cells in healthy people across ages. From the 5' RACE reads, TCRdb called clonotypes with MiXCR, one entry per CDR3 protein. This sample has over 1,300,000 distinct CDR3 sequences, with around 55% found just once. The specimen sequenced was blood. The receptors derive from a man aged 18 to 30 in good health. Both conserved end residues are part of each CDR3. D genes are given only for firm matches. Some rows have no size entry. The others give once, few or many, or a class for an expanded clone.

j_call v_call clone_size d_call cdr3_nt cdr3_aa
TRBJ2-7 TRBV10-3 few - TGTGCCATCGCCGAGCCCATGGAAAACGAGCAGTACTTC CAIAEPMENEQYF
TRBJ2-7 TRBV10-3 few TRBD1 TGTGCCACTCAACGACAGGGGATCTCCTACGAGCAGTACTTC CATQRQGISYEQYF
TRBJ2-1 TRBV6-5 - - TGTGCCAGCAGTCGCACAGGGTCTGATTACAATGAGCAGTTCTTC CASSRTGSDYNEQFF
TRBJ1-5 TRBV20-1 - TRBD1 TGCAGTGCTAGTACCGACAGGGGAAATCAGCCCCAGCATTTT CSASTDRGNQPQHF
TRBJ1-5 TRBV20-1 - - TGCAGTGCTAGATCTCAGGGACTCAATCAGCCCCAGCATTTT CSARSQGLNQPQHF
TRBJ2-2 TRBV2 - - TGTGCCAGCGGGGAGGATGCCGGGGAGCTGTTTTTT CASGEDAGELFF
TRBJ2-7 TRBV20-1 - - TGCAGTGCCGAAAAGACACCTTCCCCATACGAGCAGTACTTC CSAEKTPSPYEQYF
TRBJ2-1 TRBV20-1 - - TGCAGTGCTAGAGTAGGGGACAATGAGCAGTTCTTC CSARVGDNEQFF
TRBJ2-7 TRBV9 - TRBD2 TGTGCCAGCAGCCCGCGGGGGTCCACCTACGAGCAGTACTTC CASSPRGSTYEQYF
TRBJ1-1 TRBV12-3/TRBV12-4 - - TGTGCCAGCAGTCCTCAGCTGGTGGCAACGAACACTGAAGCTTTCTTT CASSPQLVATNTEAFF
TRBJ2-3 TRBV20-1 - TRBD2 TGCAGTGCTAGAGATCCCCGGGAGGGGAGTCAAGATACGCAGTATTTT CSARDPREGSQDTQYF
TRBJ2-4 TRBV21-1 - - TGTGCCAGCAGCAAAGGGGACATCAAAAACATTCAGTACTTC CASSKGDIKNIQYF
TRBJ1-2 TRBV6-2/TRBV6-3 - - TGTGCCAGCACCATGACAGATGCCTATGGCTACACCTTC CASTMTDAYGYTF
TRBJ1-2 TRBV2 - TRBD1 TGTGCCAGCTTTGAGCCGGGACAGGGCGGCGGCTACACCTTC CASFEPGQGGGYTF
TRBJ2-6 TRBV30 - - TGTGCCTGGAGTGTACCGTCGGGGACGAGCTCTGGGGCCAACGTCCTGACTTTC CAWSVPSGTSSGANVLTF
TRBJ2-5 TRBV6-5 - TRBD1 TGTGCCAGCAGACGGGCACAGGGGGGTTACCAAGAGACCCAGTACTTC CASRRAQGGYQETQYF
TRBJ2-1 TRBV27 - TRBD2 TGTGCCAGCAGTCCCAGGGGTAGCGGGAGGGGAAATGAGCAGTTCTTC CASSPRGSGRGNEQFF
TRBJ2-5 TRBV3-1 - - TGTGCCAGCAGCCAAGAGGGTAGGGAGCAGTACTTC CASSQEGREQYF
TRBJ2-1 TRBV4-1 few - TGCGCCAGCAGCCAAGAGGGGGGTAGGAGTTCCTACAATGAGCAGTTCTTC CASSQEGGRSSYNEQFF
TRBJ2-1 TRBV9 - TRBD2 TGTGCCAGCAGCGCTAGCGGGAGGGAGCAGTTCTTC CASSASGREQFF
TRBJ2-1 TRBV7-9 - - TGTGCCAGCAGCCCCCCTGTATCGCAGTACGAGCAGTTCTTC CASSPPVSQYEQFF
TRBJ2-7 TRBV3-1 many - TGTGCCAGCAGCAGGGTAGGCGAGCAGTACTTC CASSRVGEQYF
TRBJ1-6 TRBV20-1 - TRBD1 TGCAGTGCTTTAGGGACAGTGGGATCACCCCTCCACTTT CSALGTVGSPLHF
TRBJ2-1 TRBV7-2 - - TGTGCCAGCAGCCCGTACGTAACGAATGAGCAGTTCTTC CASSPYVTNEQFF
TRBJ2-1 TRBV12-3/TRBV12-4 - TRBD2 TGTGCCAGCAGTTTCCTGACTAGCGGGGACAATGAGCAGTTCTTC CASSFLTSGDNEQFF
TRBJ1-2 TRBV5-5 many TRBD1 TGTGCCAGCAGCCTCGGGACAGGGGGGGTCTACGGCTACACCTTC CASSLGTGGVYGYTF
TRBJ2-3 TRBV9 - - TGTGCCAGCAGCACTACGACATCGCCAATATCGGATACGCAGTATTTT CASSTTTSPISDTQYF
TRBJ2-7 TRBV20-1 - - TGCAGTGCTCCCGTGGTGGGGCCCTCCTACGAGCAGTACTTC CSAPVVGPSYEQYF
TRBJ2-5 TRBV6-5 few - TGTGCCAGCAGTTATAGTTCCCCGTCGAGTATGGCCCAGTACTTC CASSYSSPSSMAQYF
TRBJ2-4 TRBV7-2 once - TGTGCCAGCAGCCCCGGGGGAGTAGCCTTAGCCAAAAACATTCAGTACTTC CASSPGGVALAKNIQYF
TRBJ2-2 TRBV2 - - TGTGCCAGCAGTGAGCAGGGTTACACCGGGGAGCTGTTTTTT CASSEQGYTGELFF
TRBJ2-7 TRBV28 - - TGTGCCGGCAGTTTCTTGAGCTCCTACGAGCAGTACTTC CAGSFLSSYEQYF
TRBJ2-3 TRBV20-1 - TRBD1 TGCAGTGCTAACAAGGGGGCTACAGATACGCAGTATTTT CSANKGATDTQYF
TRBJ2-7 TRBV7-9 few - TGTGCCAGCAGCTTAGGGGCTAACGAGCAGTACTTC CASSLGANEQYF
TRBJ2-2 TRBV5-1 - - TGCGCCAGCAGCTTGGCGGCAGGGCGGAACACCGGGGAGCTGTTTTTT CASSLAAGRNTGELFF
TRBJ2-4 TRBV14 - - TGTGCCAGCAGCCAAGATTACAGGGTGGACATTCAGTACTTC CASSQDYRVDIQYF
TRBJ2-4 TRBV4-1 few - TGCGCCAGCAGCCCGGGAGTAGCACGCAAAAACATTCAGTACTTC CASSPGVARKNIQYF
TRBJ2-3 TRBV6-1 - TRBD2 TGTGCCAGCACGGCTAGCGGAGGGGATACGCAGTATTTT CASTASGGDTQYF
TRBJ2-2 TRBV12-3/TRBV12-4 - - TGTGCCAGCAGTTTCGGAGCGGGTACCGGGGAGCTGTTTTTT CASSFGAGTGELFF
TRBJ2-7 TRBV11-2 - - TGTGCCAGCAGCTTAGCGTCTAGCTATAGGTACGAGCAGTACTTC CASSLASSYRYEQYF
TRBJ2-1 TRBV28 few - TGTGCCAGCAGCGATGGCGCCTACAATGAGCAGTTCTTC CASSDGAYNEQFF
TRBJ2-7 TRBV6-6 - TRBD2 TGTGCCAGCAGTTACTCTTCCGGGACTAGCGACGAGCAGTACTTC CASSYSSGTSDEQYF
TRBJ2-7 TRBV5-1 - - TGCGCCAGCAGCTTCGGGGTCGGCTCCTACGAGCAGTACTTC CASSFGVGSYEQYF
TRBJ2-7 TRBV3-1 - - TGTGCCAGCAGTCAACGCCTCGCTAGCTCTGAATACGAGCAGTACTTC CASSQRLASSEYEQYF